The present entry profiles one T cell receptor (beta chain) with its context. Its antigen is not yet known. Nothing much larger sits one base from this clone, and base qualities are not available. Sequencing was carried out with an Illumina HiSeq 2500. Superscript III and a set of TRAV- and TRBV-specific primers were used to synthesize first-strand cDNA, so that both TCRalpha and TCRbeta chains were covered. TCRs were amplified for 20 to 25 PCR cycles with Phusion, using a constant-region primer paired with the adapter attached to the V primers. The isolated mRNA was amplified using the MessageAmp II aRNA Amplification Kit, with in vitro transcription performed for 15 to 20 hours at 37 degrees C. The Dynabeads mRNA DIRECT Purification Kit was used to isolate mRNA for TCR sequencing. Indexed Illumina adapters were added in a second roughly 25-cycle Phusion PCR, and the resulting products were purified with AMPure XP beads. Turning to the authors' computational methods: Using custom Perl scripts, TCR sequences that encoded the same protein were pooled, out-of-frame sequences were dropped, and the abundance of each clonotype was calculated. Any TCR sequence supported by only a single read was excluded from analysis. Repertoire metrics included Shannon entropy, Gini index, clonality, richness, and frequency of TCRs shared between repertoires. Using fastp at Q25 and MiXCR, TCRdb reprocessed the public reads and kept productive beta chains. Each CDR3 protein gets just one entry, which takes the most common genes and DNA from the rows behind it. The V and J calls, along with clone size, are taken from TCRdb and not from the paper's own processing. Recorded for this sample are 95,000 to 100,000 distinct CDR3 sequences; more than 20% of them occurred a single time. The ten largest make up roughly 4% of the sample.

The CDR3 spans 15 residues, from the cysteine through the phenylalanine. Only CDR3 DNA is held: 45 bases, read in frame from base 1. Germline trimming amounts to 4 bases on V and 3 bases on J, with 4 as the count of junction bases outside the gene matches. According to the germline V gene, CDR1 reads MDHEN and CDR2 reads SYDVKM. This sample's time point label indicates: after trial treatment. The treatment or condition tag for this specimen amounts to: LDRT plus nivolumab, ipilimumab, low-dose cyclophosphamide and aspirin (RACIN trial). The donors came from RACIN, which was a single-arm phase I dose-escalation trial that paired nivolumab and ipilimumab with aspirin, low-dose cyclophosphamide and low-dose radiotherapy. Eligible patients had advanced, TIL-negative solid tumors. This entry belongs to a study of low-dose radiotherapy and immunotherapy resistance in tumors (dated by TCRdb to between 2021 and 2023). The study in broad terms: In Cohort 1, 0.5 Gy per fraction was delivered every 2 weeks, and a total PTV dose of 6.5 Gy was prescribed. For Cohort 2, the dose was 1 Gy per fraction given every two weeks, adding up to 13 Gy in total across 26 weeks. Nivolumab was administered intravenously as a 240 mg flat dose every two weeks, and ipilimumab was administered intravenously at 1 mg/kg every six weeks. Cyclophosphamide 200 mg/m2 was administered intravenously every two weeks, one day before each radiation and immunotherapy administration. Patients took aspirin 300 mg orally once daily for four cycles, starting on cycle 1 day 1. The trial did not randomize participants into treatment groups. The translational analysis covered eight patients: three from the first dose cohort and the first five from the second dose cohort.

The rearranged segments are TRBV28 and TRBJ2-5, with 11 central nucleotides matching TRBD2. This clonotype was sampled from a male donor with prostate cancer. The sequencing used PBMCs, collected after low-dose radiotherapy plus immunotherapy. The bases read TGTGCCAGCAGTTCACTAGCGGGAGTTGAAGAGACCCAGTACTTC. It encodes CASSSLAGVEETQYF.